This TCR beta chain comes out of a study of T cell changes during pregnancy in multiple sclerosis. This table comes from immunoSEQ multiplex PCR, and its TCRdb copy is limited to in-frame clones, with some not included. The data show 50,000 to 65,000 clones, roughly 96% seen once. V shed 6 bases and J 10 bases; nucleotides not matched to a gene: 2. CDR3 length equals 12 residues. CDR1 is MNHNY and CDR2 is SVGAGI in the germline V gene (reference sequence). The V gene is TRBV6-6, the J gene TRBJ2-1, with 11 bases that match TRBD2. The sequence derives from a female donor with multiple sclerosis, enrolled in a pregnancy study. The sample in question was CD8+ T cells from peripheral blood mononuclear cells, obtained after pregnancy. CDR3 DNA: TGTGCCAGCAGGATAGCGGGAGGGGAGCAGTTCTTC. This encodes CASRIAGGEQFF.